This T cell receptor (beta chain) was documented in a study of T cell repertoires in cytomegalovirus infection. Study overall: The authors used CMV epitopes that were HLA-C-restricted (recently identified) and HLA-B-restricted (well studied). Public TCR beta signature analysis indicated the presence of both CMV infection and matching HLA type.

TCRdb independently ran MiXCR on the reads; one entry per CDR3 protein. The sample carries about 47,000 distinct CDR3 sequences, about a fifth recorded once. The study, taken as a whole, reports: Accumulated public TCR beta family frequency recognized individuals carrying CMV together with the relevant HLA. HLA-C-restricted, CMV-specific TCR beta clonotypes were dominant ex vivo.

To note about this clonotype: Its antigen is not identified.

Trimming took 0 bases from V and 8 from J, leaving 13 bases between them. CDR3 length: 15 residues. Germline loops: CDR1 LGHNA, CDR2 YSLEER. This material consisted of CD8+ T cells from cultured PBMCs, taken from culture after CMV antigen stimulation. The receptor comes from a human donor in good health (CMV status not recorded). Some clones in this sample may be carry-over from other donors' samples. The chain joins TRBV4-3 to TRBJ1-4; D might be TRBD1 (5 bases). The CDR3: CASSQDAGEGEKLFF. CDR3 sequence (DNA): TGCGCCAGCAGCCAAGATGCGGGGGAGGGCGAAAAACTGTTTTTT.